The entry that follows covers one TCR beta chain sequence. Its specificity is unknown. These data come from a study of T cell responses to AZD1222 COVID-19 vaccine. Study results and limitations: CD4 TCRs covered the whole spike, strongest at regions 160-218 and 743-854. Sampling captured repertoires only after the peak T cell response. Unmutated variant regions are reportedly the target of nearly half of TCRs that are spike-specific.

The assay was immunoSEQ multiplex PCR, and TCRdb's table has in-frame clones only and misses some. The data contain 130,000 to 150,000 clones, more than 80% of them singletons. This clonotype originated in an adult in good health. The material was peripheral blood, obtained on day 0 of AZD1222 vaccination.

This CDR3 is CATSSGGQGARAEAFF. CDR3 DNA: TGTGCCACCAGCAGCGGGGGGCAGGGGGCGAGGGCTGAAGCTTTCTTT. The chain carries TRBV15 and TRBJ1-1; TRBD1 matches at 8 bases. This CDR3 spans 16 amino acids. V lost 3 bases, J lost 6 bases, and 12 bases stayed unmatched. Germline V CDR1 and CDR2: LNHNV, YYDKDF (reference sequence).